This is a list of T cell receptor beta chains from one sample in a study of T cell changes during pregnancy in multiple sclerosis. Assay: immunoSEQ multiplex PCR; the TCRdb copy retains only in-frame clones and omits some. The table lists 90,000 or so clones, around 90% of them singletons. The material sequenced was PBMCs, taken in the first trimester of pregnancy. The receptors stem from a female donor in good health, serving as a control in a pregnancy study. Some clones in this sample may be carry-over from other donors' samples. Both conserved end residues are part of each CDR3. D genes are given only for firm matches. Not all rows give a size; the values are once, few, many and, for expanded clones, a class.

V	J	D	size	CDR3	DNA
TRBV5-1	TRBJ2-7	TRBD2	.	CASSVTSGSSYEQYF	TGCGCCAGCAGCGTTACTAGCGGGAGCTCCTACGAGCAGTACTTC
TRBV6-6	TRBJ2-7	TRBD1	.	CASRATGDGPYEQYF	TGTGCCAGCAGGGCGACAGGGGACGGACCCTACGAGCAGTACTTC
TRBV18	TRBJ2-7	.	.	CASSPYSPLTDEQYF	TGTGCCAGCTCTCCCTATAGCCCCCTAACCGACGAGCAGTACTTC
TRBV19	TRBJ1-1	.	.	CASTRRGGATEAFF	TGTGCCAGTACTCGGAGAGGAGGGGCCACTGAAGCTTTCTTT
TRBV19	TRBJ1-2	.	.	CASSIDLGDGYTF	TGTGCCAGTAGTATAGATCTGGGAGATGGCTACACCTTC
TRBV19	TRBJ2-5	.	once	CASSAAYQETQYF	TGTGCCAGCTCAGCGGCGTACCAAGAGACCCAGTACTTC
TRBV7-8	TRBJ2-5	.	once	CASSSPGQETQYF	TGTGCCAGCAGTTCCCCGGGGCAAGAGACCCAGTACTTC
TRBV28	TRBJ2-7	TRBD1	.	CASSWTGGNEQYF	TGTGCCAGCAGCTGGACAGGGGGTAACGAGCAGTACTTC
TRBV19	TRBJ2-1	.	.	CASSNRFGANEQFF	TGTGCCAGTAGTAACAGATTTGGGGCCAATGAGCAGTTCTTC
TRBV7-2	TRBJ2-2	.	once	CASISGPNTGELFF	TGTGCCAGCATCAGCGGACCCAACACCGGGGAGCTGTTTTTT
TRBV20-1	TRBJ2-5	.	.	CSARTDGTQYF	TGCAGTGCTAGGACAGATGGGACCCAGTACTTC
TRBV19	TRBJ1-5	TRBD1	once	CASSILAGGGQPQHF	TGTGCCAGTAGTATTTTGGCAGGGGGAGGTCAGCCCCAGCATTTT
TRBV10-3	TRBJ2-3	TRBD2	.	CALQTGTSDTDTQYF	TGTGCCTTACAAACGGGGACTAGCGACACAGATACGCAGTATTTT
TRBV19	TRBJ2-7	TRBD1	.	CASSIRTGAYEQYF	TGTGCCAGTAGTATACGGACAGGGGCCTACGAGCAGTACTTC
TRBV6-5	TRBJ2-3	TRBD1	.	CASSSLGRGRKDTQYF	TGTGCCAGCAGTTCCCTGGGTAGGGGGCGGAAAGATACGCAGTATTTT
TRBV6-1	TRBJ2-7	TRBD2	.	CASSEGLAGGYEQYF	TGTGCCAGCAGTGAGGGTCTAGCGGGCGGTTACGAGCAGTACTTC
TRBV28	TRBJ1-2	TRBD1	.	CASSSTGGTAYGYTF	TGTGCCAGCAGTTCGACCGGCGGGACAGCCTATGGCTACACCTTC
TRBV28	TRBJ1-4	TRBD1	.	CASTSGTGGNEKLFF	TGTGCCAGCACCTCAGGGACAGGGGGTAATGAAAAACTGTTTTTT
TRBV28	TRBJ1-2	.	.	CASSSGLSGYTF	TGTGCCAGCAGCTCCGGACTGAGTGGCTACACCTTC
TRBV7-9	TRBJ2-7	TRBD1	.	CASSPNNMDRTYEQYF	TGTGCCAGCAGCCCCAATAATATGGACAGGACTTACGAGCAGTACTTC
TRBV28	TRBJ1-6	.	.	CASSSDRRTNSRNSPLHF	TGTGCCAGCAGTTCCGATAGGAGGACGAACTCCCGCAATTCACCCCTCCACTTT
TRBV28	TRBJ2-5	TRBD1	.	CASSRDREETQYF	TGTGCCAGCAGCCGGGACAGGGAAGAGACCCAGTACTTC
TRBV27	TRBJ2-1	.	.	CASRGGRLARNEQFF	TGTGCCAGCAGGGGGGGGCGGTTAGCGCGCAATGAGCAGTTCTTC
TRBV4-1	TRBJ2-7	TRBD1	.	CASRRPGQGGEQYF	TGCGCCAGCAGGCGACCGGGACAGGGGGGCGAGCAGTACTTC
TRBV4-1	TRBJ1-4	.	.	CASSQLKTGYSEKLFF	TGCGCCAGCAGCCAACTTAAAACAGGGTACAGTGAAAAACTGTTTTTT
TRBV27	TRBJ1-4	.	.	CASSLLFLGGDEKLFF	TGTGCCAGCAGTTTACTGTTTCTGGGGGGAGATGAAAAACTGTTTTTT
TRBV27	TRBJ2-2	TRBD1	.	CASRPVGQGAGELFF	TGTGCCAGCAGGCCAGTGGGACAGGGGGCGGGGGAGCTGTTTTTT
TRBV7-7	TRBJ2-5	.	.	CASSLARGQETQYF	TGTGCTAGCAGCTTAGCTAGGGGCCAAGAGACCCAGTACTTC
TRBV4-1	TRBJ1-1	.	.	CASSQPGRVRNTEAFF	TGCGCCAGCAGCCAACCTGGGCGGGTCCGGAACACTGAAGCTTTCTTT
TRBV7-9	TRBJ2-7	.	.	CASSLYSSYEQYF	TGTGCCAGCAGCTTATACAGCTCCTACGAGCAGTACTTC
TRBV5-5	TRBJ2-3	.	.	CASSFGQITDTQYF	TGTGCCAGCAGCTTTGGGCAGATCACAGATACGCAGTATTTT
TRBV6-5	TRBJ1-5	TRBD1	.	CASSRTGDTNQPQHF	TGTGCCAGCAGCCGTACAGGGGACACGAATCAGCCCCAGCATTTT
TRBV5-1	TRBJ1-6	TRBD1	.	CASSLFQGANNSPLHF	TGCGCCAGCAGCTTGTTTCAGGGGGCAAATAATTCACCCCTCCACTTT
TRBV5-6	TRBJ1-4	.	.	CASSWEEGPQDEKLFF	TGTGCCAGCAGCTGGGAGGAGGGCCCGCAGGATGAAAAACTGTTTTTT
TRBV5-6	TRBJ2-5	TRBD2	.	CASTHPWASGQETQYF	TGTGCCAGCACGCATCCTTGGGCTAGCGGACAAGAGACCCAGTACTTC
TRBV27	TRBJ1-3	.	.	CASSNLLSNTIYF	TGTGCCAGCAGCAATCTCCTATCAAACACCATATATTTT
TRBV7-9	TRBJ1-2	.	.	CASSRRDNYNYGYTF	TGTGCCAGCAGCCGACGGGACAACTATAACTATGGCTACACCTTC
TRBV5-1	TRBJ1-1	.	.	CASRGGNTEAFF	TGCGCCAGCCGCGGGGGGAACACTGAAGCTTTCTTT
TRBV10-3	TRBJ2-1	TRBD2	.	CAISSSGNFDEQFF	TGTGCCATCAGTTCTAGCGGGAATTTCGATGAGCAGTTCTTC
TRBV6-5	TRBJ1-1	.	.	CASRTQGNTEAFF	TGTGCCAGCAGAACACAGGGGAACACTGAAGCTTTCTTT
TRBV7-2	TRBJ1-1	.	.	CASSLDGLIQRNTEAFF	TGTGCCAGCAGCTTAGATGGGCTAATTCAAAGGAACACTGAAGCTTTCTTT
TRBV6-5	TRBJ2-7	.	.	CASSHGQIYEQYF	TGTGCCAGCAGCCACGGACAGATCTACGAGCAGTACTTC
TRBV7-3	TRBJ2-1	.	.	CASSLAPKGPVGEQFF	TGTGCCAGCAGCTTAGCCCCGAAGGGGCCTGTCGGTGAGCAGTTCTTC
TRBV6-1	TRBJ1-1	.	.	CASSTRNTEAFF	TGTGCCAGCAGTACGAGGAACACTGAAGCTTTCTTT
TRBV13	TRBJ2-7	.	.	CASSEGGSGSYEQYF	TGTGCCAGCAGTGAGGGGGGGTCGGGCTCCTACGAGCAGTACTTC
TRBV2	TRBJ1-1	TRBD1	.	CASRREPGQGSPEAFF	TGTGCCAGCAGGAGGGAACCGGGACAGGGTTCGCCTGAAGCTTTCTTT
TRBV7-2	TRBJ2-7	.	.	CASSLALRGRYSYEQYF	TGTGCCAGCAGCTTAGCGCTCAGGGGAAGATACTCCTACGAGCAGTACTTC
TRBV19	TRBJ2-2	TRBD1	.	CASDRDTGELFF	TGTGCCAGCGACAGGGACACCGGGGAGCTGTTTTTT
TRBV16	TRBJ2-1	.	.	CASSQGARADEQFF	TGTGCCAGCAGCCAGGGAGCGCGGGCAGACGAGCAGTTCTTC
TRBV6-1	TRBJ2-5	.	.	CASSEVGGEEETQYF	TGTGCCAGCAGTGAAGTTGGAGGGGAGGAAGAGACCCAGTACTTC
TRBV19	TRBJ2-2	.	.	CASSNPRNTGELFF	TGTGCCAGTAGTAATCCCAGGAACACCGGGGAGCTGTTTTTT
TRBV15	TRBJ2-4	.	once	CATSRADREDVF	TGTGCCACCAGCAGAGCAGACAGGGAGGACGTATTC
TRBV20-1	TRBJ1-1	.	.	CSGRDTEAFF	TGCAGTGGAAGAGACACTGAAGCTTTCTTT
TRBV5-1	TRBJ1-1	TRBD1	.	CASSSTGSGTEAFF	TGCGCCAGCAGCTCGACAGGGAGTGGCACTGAAGCTTTCTTT
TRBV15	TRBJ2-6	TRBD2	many	CATSGGEGANVLTF	TGTGCCACCAGCGGGGGGGAAGGGGCCAACGTCCTGACTTTC